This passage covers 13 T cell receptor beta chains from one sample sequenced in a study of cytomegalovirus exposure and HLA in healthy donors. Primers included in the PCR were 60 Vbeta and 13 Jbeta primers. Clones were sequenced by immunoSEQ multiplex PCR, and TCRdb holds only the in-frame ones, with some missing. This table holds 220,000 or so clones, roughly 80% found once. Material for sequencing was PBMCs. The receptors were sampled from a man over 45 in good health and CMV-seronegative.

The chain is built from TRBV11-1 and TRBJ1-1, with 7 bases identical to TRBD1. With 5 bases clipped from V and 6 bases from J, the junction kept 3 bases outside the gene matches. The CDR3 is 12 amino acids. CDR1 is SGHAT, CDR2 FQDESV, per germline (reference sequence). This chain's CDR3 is CASSQGGAEAFF. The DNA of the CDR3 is TGTGCCAGCAGCCAGGGGGGAGCTGAAGCTTTCTTT.

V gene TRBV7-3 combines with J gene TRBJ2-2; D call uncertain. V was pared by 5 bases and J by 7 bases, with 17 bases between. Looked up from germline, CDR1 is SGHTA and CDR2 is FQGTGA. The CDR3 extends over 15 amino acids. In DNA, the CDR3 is TGTGCCAGCAGCCGCGAGGCATCCCTAGGCGGGGAGCTGTTTTTT. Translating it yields CASSREASLGGELFF.

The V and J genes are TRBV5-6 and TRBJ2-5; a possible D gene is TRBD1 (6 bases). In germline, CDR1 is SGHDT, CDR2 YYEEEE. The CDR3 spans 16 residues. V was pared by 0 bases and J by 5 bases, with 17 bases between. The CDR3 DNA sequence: TGTGCCAGCAGCTTGGCCGGGAAGGGGGTTGGGGAGACCCAGTACTTC. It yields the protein CASSLAGKGVGETQYF.

The chain's CDR3 is CASSRRSEQFF. The DNA of the CDR3 is TGTGCCAGCAGTCGCCGTAGCGAGCAGTTCTTC. The chain employs TRBV6-5 and TRBJ2-1; D is uncertain. V was trimmed by 5 bases and J by 10 bases, leaving 9 bases between them. Per the germline V gene, CDR1 is MNHEY and CDR2 is SVGAGI. The CDR3 runs 11 residues.

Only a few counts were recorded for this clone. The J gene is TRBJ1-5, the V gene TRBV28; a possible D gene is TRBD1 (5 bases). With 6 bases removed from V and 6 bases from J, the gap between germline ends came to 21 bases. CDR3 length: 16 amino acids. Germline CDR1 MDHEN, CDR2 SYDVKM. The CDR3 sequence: CASSQPPLQGSQPQHF. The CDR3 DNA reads TGTGCCAGCAGCCAGCCCCCCCTCCAGGGCAGTCAGCCCCAGCATTTT.

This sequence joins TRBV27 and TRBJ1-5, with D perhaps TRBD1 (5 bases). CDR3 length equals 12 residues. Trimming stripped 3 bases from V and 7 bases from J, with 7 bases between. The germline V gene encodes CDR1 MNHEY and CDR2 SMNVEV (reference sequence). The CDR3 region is CASSFPGQPQHF. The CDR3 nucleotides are TGTGCCAGCAGTTTCCCAGGGCAGCCCCAGCATTTT.

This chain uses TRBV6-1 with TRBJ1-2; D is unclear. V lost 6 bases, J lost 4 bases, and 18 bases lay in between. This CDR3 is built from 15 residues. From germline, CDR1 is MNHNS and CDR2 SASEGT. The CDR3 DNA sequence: TGTGCCAGCAGGGGCAGGTCCCAGAGTAGCTATGGCTACACCTTC. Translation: CASRGRSQSSYGYTF.

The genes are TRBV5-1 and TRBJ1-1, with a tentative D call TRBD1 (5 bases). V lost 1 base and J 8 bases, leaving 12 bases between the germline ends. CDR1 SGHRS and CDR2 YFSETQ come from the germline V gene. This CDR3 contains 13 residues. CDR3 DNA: TGCGCCAGCAGCTTGACTCCAGGGTTGGAAGCTTTCTTT. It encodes CASSLTPGLEAFF.

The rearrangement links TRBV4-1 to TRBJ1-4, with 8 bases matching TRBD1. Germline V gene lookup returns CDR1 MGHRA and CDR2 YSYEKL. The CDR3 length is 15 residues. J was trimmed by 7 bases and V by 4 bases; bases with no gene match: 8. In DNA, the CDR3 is TGCGCCAGCAGCCCAGGACAGGGATTAGGTGAAAAACTGTTTTTT. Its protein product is CASSPGQGLGEKLFF.

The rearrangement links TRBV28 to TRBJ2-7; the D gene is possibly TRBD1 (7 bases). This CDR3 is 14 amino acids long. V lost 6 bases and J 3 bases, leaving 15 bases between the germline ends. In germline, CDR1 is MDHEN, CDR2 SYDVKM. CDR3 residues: CASSLGGGGYEQYF. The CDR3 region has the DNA TGTGCCAGCAGCCTCGGAGGGGGCGGCTACGAGCAGTACTTC.

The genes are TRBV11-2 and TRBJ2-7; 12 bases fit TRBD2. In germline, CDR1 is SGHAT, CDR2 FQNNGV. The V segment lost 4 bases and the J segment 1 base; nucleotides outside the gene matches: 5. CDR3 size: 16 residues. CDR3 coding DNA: TGTGCCAGCAGCTCACAGACTAGCGGGAGTTCCTACGAGCAGTACTTC. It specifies CASSSQTSGSSYEQYF.

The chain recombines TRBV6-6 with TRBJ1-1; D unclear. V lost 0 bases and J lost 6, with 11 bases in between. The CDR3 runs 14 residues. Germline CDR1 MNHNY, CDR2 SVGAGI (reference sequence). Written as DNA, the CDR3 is TGTGCCAGCAGTTACTCAGCAGGTATAGCTGAAGCTTTCTTT. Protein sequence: CASSYSAGIAEAFF.

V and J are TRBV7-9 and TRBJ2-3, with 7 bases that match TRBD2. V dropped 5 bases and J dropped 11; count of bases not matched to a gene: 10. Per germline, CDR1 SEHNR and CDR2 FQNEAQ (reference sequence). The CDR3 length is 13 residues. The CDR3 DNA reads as TGTGCCAGCAGCGACGCGCGGGAGAGAGTGCAGTATTTT. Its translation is CASSDARERVQYF.